This note documents a single TCR beta chain sequence. The target of this receptor is not known. Base quality data are lacking; no much larger clone is found one base away. The record originates from a study of blood T cell repertoires in COVID-19 (TCRdb year 2020). Regarding the research as a whole: Samples from collaborators originated in the United States, Italy and Spain and spanned both the acute and convalescent phases of COVID-19. The material from the prospective study consisted of cDNA or gDNA derived from T cells, B-cell-depleted T cells, or PBMCs. Where available, HLA class I and class II types were taken from metadata supplied by the sample provider and were not determined by assay-based typing. Samples came from the ongoing ImmuneRACE study (first 160 participants) plus 1,254 subjects from 6 global collaborators. The repertoires were released in a freely available public database intended as a resource for research on the immune response to SARS-CoV-2. Nearly every sample came with metadata listing a de-identified subject ID, COVID-19 status, age in years and sex. The dataset comprised deeply sampled blood TCRbeta repertoires from subjects exposed to, actively infected with, or recovered from COVID-19. Paper-wide results and their limitations: The quantity of clinical and demographic metadata differed by source and by participant and was supplied without curation.

Each collaborating institution followed its own protocols to collect whole blood in K2EDTA tubes. For TCRbeta analysis, collaborator samples were shipped as frozen whole blood, as isolated PBMCs, or as DNA extracted from either sample type. CDR1 and CDR2, per the germline V gene (reference sequence), are SGHNT and YYREEE. Cut back by 4 bases and 1 base, the V and J ends lie 26 bases apart. Reading from cysteine to phenylalanine, the CDR3 counts 19 amino acids. Solely the CDR3 DNA is kept, with 57 bases framed from the first base. TCRbeta CDR3 regions were amplified from genomic DNA using the immunoSEQ Assay, a bias-controlled multiplex PCR. As for how the authors treated the data: The number of nucleated cells in each sample was estimated by amplification of reference gene primers within the assay. To quantify the absolute abundance of each unique TCRbeta CDR3 rearrangement, sequence reads were collapsed and filtered. Productive Simpson clonality was computed per sample as the square root of Simpson's diversity index over productive rearrangements. This immuneACCESS table, as held by TCRdb, lists in-frame sequences with V and J called but not all clones. Of the missing ones, under half trace to an unresolved V gene in checked studies; the others have no known cause. V and J calls and clone size follow that table, whereas D and trimming were derived from the DNA. The sample table lists some 27,000 clones, 65% to 70% of them with a count of one. Of the sample, around 17% falls within the top ten clones.

The source is a human donor in a cohort sampled during active COVID-19. The specimen was peripheral blood. The chain links TRBV5-4 with TRBJ1-2, with TRBD1 as a weak D call on 5 bases. Read as DNA, the sequence is TGTGCCAGCAGCCCCGGAGGGACGGGAACGGGGGGAGTTAACTATGGCTACACCTTC. Translated, this gives CASSPGGTGTGGVNYGYTF.